This paragraph reports one TCR beta chain. A single base separates this from a much larger clone, so it may be a read error. These data are taken from a study of blood T cells in healthy people across ages. Whole-study context: In model experiments, template switching was able to capture about one barcoded beta molecule for every two T cells that were present.

A sample-barcoded 5' primer and a J-beta primer mix were used in a second PCR of roughly 7 to 12 cycles. Individual samples furnished no less than 2.5 million CDR3-containing paired-end reads apiece. TCRdb re-called the 5' RACE reads through MiXCR, storing one row per CDR3 protein. Here the sample spans about 640,000 distinct CDR3 sequences, roughly 50% being singletons. The CDR3 length is 15 residues. Germline CDR1 and CDR2: LNHNV and YYDKDF (reference sequence). This sequence originates from a man in his sixties in good health. This chain uses TRBV15 with TRBJ2-7; tentatively, D is TRBD1 (5 bases). The end of the DNA is better explained by TRBJ2-5, so the J call may be wrong. The sequencing sample was made of blood. The CDR3 spells CATSRPWGRPETQYF. The DNA for the CDR3 is TGTGCCACCAGCAGGCCCTGGGGCCGACCCGAGACCCAGTACTTC.